The present TCR beta chain was sequenced within a study of T cell clones after liver transplantation. Across the whole study: TCRbeta sequencing after a pre-transplant mixed lymphocyte reaction identified graft-donor-reactive clones, later tracked in post-transplant blood. Third-party-reactive TCRbeta sequences from pre-transplant mixed lymphocyte reactions served as antigen-independent comparators.

CDR1 and CDR2 from the germline V gene are SGHRS and YFSETQ. This CDR3 spans 16 amino acids. Trimming took 2 bases from V and 5 from J; bases not matched to a gene: 10. The data were produced by immunoSEQ multiplex PCR, yet TCRdb's version contains in-frame clones alone and is incomplete. The data show around 110,000 clones, 90% seen once. The genes are TRBV5-1 and TRBJ2-7, with 10 nucleotides matching TRBD2. This clonotype originated in a human patient who received a liver transplant. Certain T cells may be donor cells from the graft. The material was CD4+ T cells from blood, obtained 12 months after liver transplant. In DNA, the CDR3 is TGCGCCAGCAGCTTAGGGCTAGCGGGAGTCGAAAACGAGCAGTACTTC. Translated, it gives CASSLGLAGVENEQYF. The full variable domain, in which reference TRBV5-1 and TRBJ2-7 provide the parts outside the CDR3, is KAGVTQTPRYLIKTRGQQVTLSCSPISGHRSVSWYQQTPGQGLQFLFEYFSETQRNKGNFPGRFSGRQFSNSRSEMNVSTLELGDSALYLCASSLGLAGVENEQYFGPGTRLTVT.